The rows below give T cell receptor beta chains drawn from one sample of a study of cytomegalovirus exposure and HLA in healthy donors. TCRdb's copy holds only in-frame clones and misses some; the assay was immunoSEQ multiplex PCR. The table lists about 150,000 clones, roughly 83% of them singletons, with under 4% in the top ten. The source material was PBMCs. The receptors here all came from a human donor in good health. Each CDR3 is given with its conserved first and last residue. Fields, in order: V gene, J gene, D gene, clone size, CDR3 protein, CDR3 DNA. A D gene is named only where the DNA matches it firmly. Part of the rows lack a size; the others show once, few, many or a class for expanded clones.

V gene: TRBV9
J gene: TRBJ2-1
D gene: TRBD2
clone size: .
CDR3 protein: CASSPGGTVGLAGPNEQFF
CDR3 DNA: TGTGCCAGCAGCCCAGGAGGAACGGTTGGGCTAGCGGGGCCCAATGAGCAGTTCTTC

V gene: TRBV5-6
J gene: TRBJ2-3
D gene: TRBD2
clone size: .
CDR3 protein: CASVKIGAGSGNTQYF
CDR3 DNA: TGTGCCAGCGTTAAGATTGGAGCGGGGTCGGGTAATACGCAGTATTTT

V gene: TRBV7-3
J gene: TRBJ2-3
D gene: TRBD2
clone size: .
CDR3 protein: CASSRISGREPDTQYF
CDR3 DNA: TGTGCCAGCAGCCGAATTAGCGGGAGAGAGCCAGATACGCAGTATTTT

V gene: TRBV6-5
J gene: TRBJ1-5
D gene: .
clone size: .
CDR3 protein: CASSYRLNQPQHF
CDR3 DNA: TGTGCCAGCAGTTACAGACTAAATCAGCCCCAGCATTTT

V gene: TRBV5-4
J gene: TRBJ2-3
D gene: .
clone size: .
CDR3 protein: CASSFRKQITDTQYF
CDR3 DNA: TGTGCCAGCAGCTTTAGGAAACAGATCACAGATACGCAGTATTTT

V gene: TRBV6-5
J gene: TRBJ1-6
D gene: .
clone size: .
CDR3 protein: CASRAGYRSPLHF
CDR3 DNA: TGTGCCAGCAGGGCAGGGTATCGTTCACCCCTCCACTTT

V gene: TRBV23-1
J gene: TRBJ2-1
D gene: TRBD2
clone size: few
CDR3 protein: CASRRFVPWGSGGTEGLEFF
CDR3 DNA: TGCGCCAGCAGGCGATTTGTTCCTTGGGGTAGCGGGGGGACCGAAGGGTTGGAGTTCTTC

V gene: TRBV15
J gene: TRBJ1-5
D gene: .
clone size: .
CDR3 protein: CATSRDRVNQPQHF
CDR3 DNA: TGTGCCACCAGCAGAGACAGGGTCAATCAGCCCCAGCATTTT

V gene: TRBV14
J gene: TRBJ1-2
D gene: .
clone size: .
CDR3 protein: CASSQDGRTNLYGYTF
CDR3 DNA: TGTGCCAGCAGCCAAGACGGTCGAACCAACCTCTATGGCTACACCTTC

V gene: TRBV25-1
J gene: TRBJ2-1
D gene: .
clone size: .
CDR3 protein: CASSEQQGLGSYNEQFF
CDR3 DNA: TGTGCCAGCAGTGAACAACAGGGTCTCGGCTCCTACAATGAGCAGTTCTTC

V gene: TRBV7-9
J gene: TRBJ2-7
D gene: .
clone size: .
CDR3 protein: CASSLSGEAYEQYF
CDR3 DNA: TGTGCCAGCAGCTTATCGGGGGAAGCCTACGAGCAGTACTTC

V gene: TRBV5-1
J gene: TRBJ2-2
D gene: TRBD2
clone size: .
CDR3 protein: CASSSLAGGPGNTGELFF
CDR3 DNA: TGCGCCAGCAGCTCTTTAGCGGGAGGGCCGGGGAACACCGGGGAGCTGTTTTTT

V gene: TRBV5-6
J gene: TRBJ2-7
D gene: .
clone size: .
CDR3 protein: CASSRPQGPVYEQYF
CDR3 DNA: TGTGCCAGCAGTCGACCTCAGGGGCCGGTCTACGAGCAGTACTTC

V gene: TRBV5-8
J gene: TRBJ1-5
D gene: .
clone size: .
CDR3 protein: CASSGGAGHNQPQHF
CDR3 DNA: TGTGCCAGCAGCGGGGGGGCAGGGCACAATCAGCCCCAGCATTTT

V gene: TRBV5-4
J gene: TRBJ1-1
D gene: TRBD1
clone size: few
CDR3 protein: CASSPRDRAYTEAFF
CDR3 DNA: TGTGCCAGCAGCCCCCGGGACAGGGCGTATACTGAAGCTTTCTTT

V gene: TRBV7-9
J gene: TRBJ2-1
D gene: TRBD2
clone size: .
CDR3 protein: CASSNIAGPIYNEQFF
CDR3 DNA: TGTGCCAGCAGCAATATAGCGGGACCTATCTACAATGAGCAGTTCTTC

V gene: TRBV28
J gene: TRBJ2-3
D gene: TRBD2
clone size: .
CDR3 protein: CASSFPPRVAGFGTDTQYF
CDR3 DNA: TGTGCCAGCAGTTTCCCTCCAAGAGTAGCGGGATTTGGTACAGATACGCAGTATTTT

V gene: TRBV19
J gene: TRBJ1-1
D gene: .
clone size: .
CDR3 protein: CASSSSPDTEAFF
CDR3 DNA: TGTGCCAGTAGTAGTTCTCCCGACACTGAAGCTTTCTTT

V gene: TRBV29-1
J gene: TRBJ2-3
D gene: TRBD2
clone size: .
CDR3 protein: CSVARTSGGPPSTDTQYF
CDR3 DNA: TGCAGCGTTGCAAGAACTAGCGGGGGCCCCCCTAGCACAGATACGCAGTATTTT

V gene: TRBV7-9
J gene: TRBJ1-2
D gene: .
clone size: .
CDR3 protein: CASSSGHGAGYTF
CDR3 DNA: TGTGCCAGCAGCTCGGGACATGGGGCCGGCTACACCTTC

V gene: TRBV9
J gene: TRBJ2-1
D gene: .
clone size: .
CDR3 protein: CASSLSTGHYSDSYNEQFF
CDR3 DNA: TGTGCCAGCAGCTTAAGTACAGGACACTACTCGGACTCCTACAATGAGCAGTTCTTC

V gene: TRBV7-3
J gene: TRBJ2-1
D gene: TRBD2
clone size: .
CDR3 protein: CASSELGGSSYNEQFF
CDR3 DNA: TGTGCCAGCAGCGAATTGGGGGGGAGCTCCTACAATGAGCAGTTCTTC

V gene: TRBV29-1
J gene: TRBJ2-7
D gene: .
clone size: .
CDR3 protein: CSVGRGTYEQYF
CDR3 DNA: TGCAGCGTTGGTAGGGGGACCTACGAGCAGTACTTC

V gene: TRBV6-6
J gene: TRBJ2-7
D gene: .
clone size: .
CDR3 protein: CASRGRGMSSYEQYF
CDR3 DNA: TGTGCCAGCAGAGGCCGGGGGATGAGCTCCTACGAGCAGTACTTC

V gene: TRBV13
J gene: TRBJ2-1
D gene: TRBD2
clone size: .
CDR3 protein: CASSPPRGGTYNEQFF
CDR3 DNA: TGTGCCAGCAGCCCTCCTCGGGGGGGTACCTACAATGAGCAGTTCTTC

V gene: TRBV15
J gene: TRBJ1-5
D gene: TRBD1
clone size: .
CDR3 protein: CATSRRTGPRVNQPQHF
CDR3 DNA: TGTGCCACCAGCAGAAGGACAGGGCCAAGGGTAAATCAGCCCCAGCATTTT

V gene: TRBV10-3
J gene: TRBJ2-5
D gene: TRBD1
clone size: .
CDR3 protein: CAISTGEETQYF
CDR3 DNA: TGTGCCATCAGTACAGGGGAAGAGACCCAGTACTTC

V gene: TRBV7-3
J gene: TRBJ2-1
D gene: TRBD2
clone size: .
CDR3 protein: CASSSGLAGAGEQFF
CDR3 DNA: TGTGCCAGCAGCTCGGGACTAGCGGGTGCAGGTGAGCAGTTCTTC

V gene: TRBV6-5
J gene: TRBJ2-1
D gene: TRBD2
clone size: .
CDR3 protein: CASSYASGVYNEQFF
CDR3 DNA: TGTGCCAGCAGTTACGCTAGCGGGGTCTACAATGAGCAGTTCTTC

V gene: TRBV30
J gene: TRBJ2-7
D gene: .
clone size: .
CDR3 protein: CAWSTDRNYEQYF
CDR3 DNA: TGTGCCTGGAGTACCGACAGGAACTACGAGCAGTACTTC

V gene: TRBV19
J gene: TRBJ2-6
D gene: TRBD1
clone size: once
CDR3 protein: CASSMDRDGNSGANVLTF
CDR3 DNA: TGTGCCAGTAGTATGGACAGGGACGGTAACTCTGGGGCCAACGTCCTGACTTTC

V gene: TRBV9
J gene: TRBJ2-6
D gene: .
clone size: .
CDR3 protein: CASSPGPLKGSPSGANVLTF
CDR3 DNA: TGTGCCAGCAGCCCCGGGCCCCTAAAGGGGTCACCCTCTGGGGCCAACGTCCTGACTTTC

V gene: TRBV6-1
J gene: TRBJ1-3
D gene: .
clone size: .
CDR3 protein: CASISEAGGGTIYF
CDR3 DNA: TGTGCCAGCATCTCAGAAGCCGGGGGAGGCACCATATATTTT

V gene: TRBV19
J gene: TRBJ1-5
D gene: .
clone size: .
CDR3 protein: CASSIDRARLENQPQHF
CDR3 DNA: TGTGCCAGTAGTATAGATCGCGCCAGGTTAGAGAATCAGCCCCAGCATTTT

V gene: TRBV27
J gene: TRBJ2-1
D gene: TRBD2
clone size: .
CDR3 protein: CASSDGTSGSNEQFF
CDR3 DNA: TGTGCCAGCAGTGACGGGACTAGCGGAAGTAATGAGCAGTTCTTC

V gene: TRBV7-2
J gene: TRBJ2-7
D gene: TRBD2
clone size: .
CDR3 protein: CASSLVASGSPLEQYF
CDR3 DNA: TGTGCCAGCAGCTTAGTGGCTAGCGGGAGTCCCCTCGAGCAGTACTTC

V gene: TRBV28
J gene: TRBJ1-1
D gene: .
clone size: .
CDR3 protein: CAIKSGVTEAFF
CDR3 DNA: TGTGCCATCAAATCAGGGGTCACTGAAGCTTTCTTT

V gene: TRBV6-6
J gene: TRBJ1-2
D gene: .
clone size: once
CDR3 protein: CASRYGEGPNYGYTF
CDR3 DNA: TGTGCCAGCCGGTACGGCGAGGGTCCTAACTATGGCTACACCTTC

V gene: TRBV6-5
J gene: TRBJ2-7
D gene: .
clone size: .
CDR3 protein: CASSPRSYEQYF
CDR3 DNA: TGTGCCAGCAGTCCCCGCTCCTACGAGCAGTACTTC

V gene: TRBV15
J gene: TRBJ2-5
D gene: .
clone size: .
CDR3 protein: CATSPGEGTQYF
CDR3 DNA: TGTGCCACCAGCCCAGGGGAGGGGACCCAGTACTTC